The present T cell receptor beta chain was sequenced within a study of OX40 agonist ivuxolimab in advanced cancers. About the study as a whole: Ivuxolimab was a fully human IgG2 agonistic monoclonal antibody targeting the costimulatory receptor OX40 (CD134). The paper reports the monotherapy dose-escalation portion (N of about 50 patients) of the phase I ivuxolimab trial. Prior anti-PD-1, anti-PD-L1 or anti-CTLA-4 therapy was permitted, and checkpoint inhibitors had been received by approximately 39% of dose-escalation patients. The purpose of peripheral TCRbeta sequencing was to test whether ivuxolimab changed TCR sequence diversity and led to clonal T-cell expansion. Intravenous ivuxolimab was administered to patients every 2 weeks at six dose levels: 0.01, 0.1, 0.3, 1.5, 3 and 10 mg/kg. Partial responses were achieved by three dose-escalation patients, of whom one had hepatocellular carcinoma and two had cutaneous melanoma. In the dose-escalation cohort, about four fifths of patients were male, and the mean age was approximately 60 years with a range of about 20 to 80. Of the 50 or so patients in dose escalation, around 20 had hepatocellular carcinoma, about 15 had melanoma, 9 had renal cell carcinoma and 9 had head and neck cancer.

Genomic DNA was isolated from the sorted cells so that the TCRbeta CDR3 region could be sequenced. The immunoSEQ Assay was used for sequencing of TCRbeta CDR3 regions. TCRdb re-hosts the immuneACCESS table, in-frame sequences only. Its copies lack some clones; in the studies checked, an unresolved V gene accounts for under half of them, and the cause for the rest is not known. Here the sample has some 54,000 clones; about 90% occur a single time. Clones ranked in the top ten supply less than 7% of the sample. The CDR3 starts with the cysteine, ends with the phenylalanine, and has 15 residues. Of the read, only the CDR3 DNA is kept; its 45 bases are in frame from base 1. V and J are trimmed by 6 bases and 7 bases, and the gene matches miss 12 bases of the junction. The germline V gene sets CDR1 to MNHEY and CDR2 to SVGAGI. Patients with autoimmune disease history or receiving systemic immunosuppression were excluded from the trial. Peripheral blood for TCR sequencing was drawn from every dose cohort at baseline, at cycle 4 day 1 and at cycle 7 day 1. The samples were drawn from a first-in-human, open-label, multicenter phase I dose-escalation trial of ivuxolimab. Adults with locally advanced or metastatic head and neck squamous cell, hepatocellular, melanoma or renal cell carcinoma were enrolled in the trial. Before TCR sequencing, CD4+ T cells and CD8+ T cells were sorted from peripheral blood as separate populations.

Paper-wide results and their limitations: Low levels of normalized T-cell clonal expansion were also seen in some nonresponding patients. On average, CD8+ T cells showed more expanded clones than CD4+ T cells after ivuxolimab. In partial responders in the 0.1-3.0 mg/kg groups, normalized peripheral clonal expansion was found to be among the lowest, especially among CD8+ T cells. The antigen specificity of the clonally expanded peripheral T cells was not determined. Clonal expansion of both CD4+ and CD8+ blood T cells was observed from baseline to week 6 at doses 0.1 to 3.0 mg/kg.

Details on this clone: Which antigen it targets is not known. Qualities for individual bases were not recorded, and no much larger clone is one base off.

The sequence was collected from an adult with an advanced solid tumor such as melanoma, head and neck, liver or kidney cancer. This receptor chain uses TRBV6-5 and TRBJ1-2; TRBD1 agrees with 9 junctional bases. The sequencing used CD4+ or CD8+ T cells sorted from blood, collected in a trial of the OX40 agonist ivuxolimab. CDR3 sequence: CASSVVGQGSVGYTF. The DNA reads TGTGCCAGCAGCGTAGTGGGACAGGGAAGCGTTGGCTACACCTTC.